The present T cell receptor beta chain was sequenced within a study of CD8 T cell repertoires and HIV-1 epitope variants. Study-wide background: Controls were a CMV, EBV and flu pool, Ebola AY9, and no peptide. Notes on the study in general: Of eight to ten antigen-specific beta clonotypes, 5 or 6 appeared to cross-react with escape variants.

The table came from immunoSEQ multiplex PCR; TCRdb's copy has only in-frame clones and leaves some out. The table includes approximately 5,200 clones, approximately 61% detected once. The ends lost 2 bases at V and 4 bases at J; junction bases unmatched: 9. CDR3 size: 16 residues. CDR1 SNHLY and CDR2 FYNNEI come from the germline V gene. On this clone itself: Its antigen is not identified.

The receptor's source is a male donor with HIV. Source material: cultured CD8+ T cells derived from PBMCs. The gene calls are TRBV2 and TRBJ2-7; 9 bases agree with TRBD2. CDR3 DNA sequence: TGTGCCAGCAGTGAAAACGCAGCGGGAGGCAGGTACGAGCAGTACTTC. It yields the protein CASSENAAGGRYEQYF.